The 27 T cell receptor beta chains below all came from one sample that was sequenced in a study of T cells in localized non-small cell lung cancer. Measured with immunoSEQ multiplex PCR; TCRdb has only the in-frame clones, and not every one. The sample holds 65,000 to 80,000 clones, approximately 88% seen once. The sample consisted of peripheral blood, taken before any cancer treatment. These receptors were collected from a female donor at least 60 years old with stage I lung adenocarcinoma.

The rearrangement links TRBV9 to TRBJ1-1, with 8 positions matching TRBD1. V lost 6 bases, J lost 5 bases, and 12 bases stayed unmatched. Germline V gene sequence: CDR1 SGDLS, CDR2 YYNGEE. The CDR3 totals 15 residues. CDR3 in DNA: TGTGCCAGCAACGAGGCAGGGGGCGCGTATACTGAAGCTTTCTTT. Translation: CASNEAGGAYTEAFF.

This clone was picked up one time. The chain uses TRBV5-6 and TRBJ1-2; 9 bases match TRBD1. V shed 1 base and J 8 bases; nucleotides not matched to a gene: 6. The CDR3 loop spans 14 amino acids. Germline V lookup: CDR1 SGHDT, CDR2 YYEEEE. CDR3 nucleotide sequence: TGTGCCAGCAGCTTGTACAGGGGGCTCGAAGGCTACACCTTC. It codes for CASSLYRGLEGYTF.

This rearrangement joins TRBV11-2 to TRBJ2-7; D gene uncertain. With 4 bases removed from V and 3 bases from J, the gap between germline ends came to 13 bases. Germline V gene sequence: CDR1 SGHAT, CDR2 FQNNGV. The CDR3 has 14 residues. CDR3 amino acids: CASSSGPGNYEQYF. CDR3 in DNA: TGTGCCAGCAGCTCCGGGCCAGGCAACTACGAGCAGTACTTC. Full variable domain (rest looked up from reference TRBV11-2 and TRBJ2-7): EAGVAQSPRYKIIEKRQSVAFWCNPISGHATLYWYQQILGQGPKLLIQFQNNGVVDDSQLPKDRFSAERLKGVDSTLKIQPAKLEDSAVYLCASSSGPGNYEQYFGPGTRLTVT.

The rearrangement joins TRBV6-5 to TRBJ1-4, with 10 bases lining up with TRBD1. Germline V gives CDR1 MNHEY, CDR2 SVGAGI. The CDR3 covers 14 residues. The V segment lost 5 bases and the J segment 6 bases; nucleotides outside the gene matches: 3. The CDR3 protein is CASSDRGRDEKLFF. In DNA, the CDR3 is TGTGCCAGCAGTGACAGGGGGCGGGATGAAAAACTGTTTTTT.

The chain is built from TRBV4-1 and TRBJ2-5; perhaps TRBD1 as D (5 bases). This CDR3 comprises 12 residues. Germline CDR1 and CDR2: MGHRA and YSYEKL. Trimming removed 3 bases at V and 8 bases at J, with 10 bases between. The CDR3 coding sequence is TGCGCCAGCAGCCACGAAACAGGAACCCAGTACTTC. Protein sequence: CASSHETGTQYF.

The V call is TRBV7-3, the J call TRBJ1-1; D not certain. Per the germline V gene, CDR1 is SGHTA and CDR2 is FQGTGA. CDR3 length: 13 residues. Trimming removed 5 bases from V and 4 bases from J, with 11 bases in between. CDR3: CASSLVESTEAFF. CDR3 nucleotide sequence: TGTGCCAGCAGCCTCGTAGAGAGCACTGAAGCTTTCTTT.

This clone was seen only a few times. V is TRBV5-1 and J is TRBJ2-5; 7 bases line up with TRBD1. This CDR3 region has 15 residues. With V trimmed by 2 bases and J by 3 bases, 7 bases remained unmatched. CDR1 is SGHRS, CDR2 YFSETQ, per germline. Here the CDR3 reads CASSFSGTVEETQYF. The DNA for the CDR3 is TGCGCCAGCAGCTTCTCCGGGACAGTTGAAGAGACCCAGTACTTC.

The V and J genes are TRBV6-1 and TRBJ2-4; D is perhaps TRBD1 (6 bases). Trimming removed 5 bases from V and 8 bases from J, with 19 bases in between. Germline CDR1 is MNHNS and CDR2 is SASEGT. This CDR3 contains 15 residues. The CDR3 spells CASSPSPGKGDIQYF. CDR3 nucleotides: TGTGCCAGCAGTCCCTCTCCGGGGAAGGGGGACATTCAGTACTTC.

V is TRBV10-3 and J is TRBJ2-2; no reliable D call. The CDR3 consists of 15 residues. Germline V CDR1 and CDR2: ENHRY, SYGVKD. The ends were cut back, 3 bases at V and 1 base at J, with 9 bases in the middle. For the CDR3, the DNA is TGTGCCATCAGTGAATCGACCAAGAACACCGGGGAGCTGTTTTTT. It codes for CAISESTKNTGELFF.

The chain joins TRBV5-1 to TRBJ1-6; the D is unclear. The CDR3 sequence is 15 residues long. Looked up from germline, CDR1 is SGHRS and CDR2 is YFSETQ. Trimming took off 0 bases at V and 9 bases at J, with 13 bases between the two ends. The CDR3 here is CASSLERGFSSPLHF. Written as DNA, the CDR3 is TGCGCCAGCAGCTTGGAACGGGGTTTTAGTTCACCCCTCCACTTT.

The J gene is TRBJ2-1, the V gene TRBV7-9, with TRBD2 matching 9 bases. Trimming at V came to 5 bases and at J to 7 bases, leaving 12 bases not matched to a gene. Germline-derived CDR1 and CDR2 are SEHNR and FQNEAQ (reference sequence). This CDR3 is 16 amino acids long. The CDR3 region has the DNA TGTGCCAGCAGCGCCGACCAAGCGGGGGGAGGGAATGAGCAGTTCTTC. Translated: CASSADQAGGGNEQFF.

CDR3 coding DNA: TGTGCCAGCAGCATCCGGGATTTCCAAGAGACCCAGTACTTC. Protein sequence: CASSIRDFQETQYF. The V call is TRBV7-6, the J call TRBJ2-5; tentative D call: TRBD2 (5 bases). V shed 5 bases and J shed 1 base, with 11 bases lying between them. CDR1 and CDR2 (germline): SGHVS, FNYEAQ. This CDR3 region has 14 residues. The complete variable domain, with remaining parts taken from reference TRBV7-6 and TRBJ2-5, reads GAGVSQSPRYKVTKRGQDVALRCDPISGHVSLYWYRQALGQGPEFLTYFNYEAQQDKSGLPNDRFSAERPEGSISTLTIQRTEQRDSAMYRCASSIRDFQETQYFGPGTRLLVL.

The chain is built from TRBV11-3 and TRBJ2-7; D tentatively reads TRBD1 or TRBD2 (5 bases each). Germline-derived CDR1 and CDR2 are SGHNT and YENEEA. The CDR3 length is 13 residues. V lost 7 bases and J lost 7, with 17 bases in between. The CDR3 coding sequence is TGTGCCAGCAACAGGCCCGGGAACCGGGAGCAGTACTTC. It specifies CASNRPGNREQYF.

The V gene is TRBV7-3, the J gene TRBJ2-1; 10 bases match TRBD2. The ends lost 5 bases at V and 7 bases at J; junction bases unmatched: 5. The CDR3 is 14 amino acids. Germline V lookup: CDR1 SGHTA, CDR2 FQGTGA. The CDR3 loop is CASSPASGSNEQFF. For the CDR3, the DNA is TGTGCCAGCAGCCCAGCTAGCGGGAGTAATGAGCAGTTCTTC.

As to this clone: At the DNA level, this CDR3 is encoded by other sequences in the same sample as well. The V gene is TRBV7-9, the J gene TRBJ2-7, with D uncertain. V was trimmed by 5 bases and J by 3 bases, leaving 11 bases between them. CDR3 size: 13 residues. Looked up from germline, CDR1 is SEHNR and CDR2 is FQNEAQ (reference sequence). Written as DNA, the CDR3 is TGTGCCAGCAGCCCTAGTACTTACTACGAGCAGTACTTC. It codes for CASSPSTYYEQYF.

This clone was seen only once. V usage is TRBV7-9 and J usage is TRBJ2-3, with D perhaps matching TRBD1 (6 bases). Germline V gene sequence: CDR1 SEHNR, CDR2 FQNEAQ (reference sequence). V lost 4 bases, J lost 2 bases, and 16 bases lay in between. CDR3 length: 16 residues. CDR3 loop: CASSSNDWGPTDTQYF. CDR3 DNA: TGTGCCAGCAGCTCAAATGACTGGGGGCCCACAGATACGCAGTATTTT.

CDR3 coding DNA: TGTGCCAGCAGCTTGGATGCCGCCTCTGAGCAGTACTTC. It yields the protein CASSLDAASEQYF. The chain recombines TRBV5-4 with TRBJ2-7; no reliable D call. The germline V gene encodes CDR1 SGHNT and CDR2 YYREEE (reference sequence). V was cut by 0 bases and J by 7 bases, with 11 bases left in between. This CDR3 is 13 amino acids long.

The chain joins TRBV19 to TRBJ1-2; a weak D match, TRBD1 (5 bases). This CDR3 comprises 16 residues. Germline-derived CDR1 and CDR2 are LNHDA and SQIVND (reference sequence). V shed 1 base and J shed 3 bases, with 15 bases lying between them. CDR3 residues: CASSIGAQGDHYGYTF. The CDR3 nucleotides read TGTGCCAGTAGTATAGGGGCGCAGGGAGATCACTATGGCTACACCTTC.

This clone was found once. The junction departs from germline at one end; a sequencing error may be responsible. The chain carries TRBV19 and TRBJ1-2; D is undetermined. Germline V gives CDR1 LNHDA, CDR2 SQIVND (reference sequence). The CDR3 is 14 residues long. The chain's CDR3 is CAGSIGGLNYGYTF. The CDR3 nucleotides read TGTGCCGGTAGTATAGGAGGACTTAACTATGGCTACACCTTC.

The J gene is TRBJ1-1, the V gene TRBV28; no clear D. The CDR3 contains 15 residues. V was shortened by 6 bases and J by 1 base, with 15 bases between the two germline ends. CDR1 and CDR2 from the germline V gene are MDHEN and SYDVKM. CDR3 DNA sequence: TGTGCCAGCAGACCCTCCCGGGGTGCGAACACTGAAGCTTTCTTT. This codes for CASRPSRGANTEAFF. The variable domain in full, completed from reference TRBV28 and TRBJ1-1, reads DVKVTQSSRYLVKRTGEKVFLECVQDMDHENMFWYRQDPGLGLRLIYFSYDVKMKEKGDIPEGYSVSREKKERFSLILESASTNQTSMYLCASRPSRGANTEAFFGQGTRLTVV.

The V and J genes are TRBV5-1 and TRBJ2-5; 7 nucleotides align to TRBD1. The CDR3 is made up of 14 amino acids. Trimming took 7 bases from V and 3 from J; bases not matched to a gene: 9. From germline, CDR1 is SGHRS and CDR2 YFSETQ. DNA for the CDR3: TGCGCCAGCGGTCGACAGGGCGAGGAAGAGACCCAGTACTTC. The encoded protein is CASGRQGEEETQYF.

The J gene is TRBJ2-5, the V gene TRBV2, with D perhaps TRBD2 (6 bases). The germline CDR1 and CDR2 sequences are SNHLY and FYNNEI. The CDR3 runs to 15 residues. Trimming took off 4 bases at V and 6 bases at J, with 18 bases between the two ends. This CDR3 reads CASSGQRSGGKTQYF. CDR3 DNA: TGTGCCAGCAGTGGTCAGCGATCGGGCGGGAAGACCCAGTACTTC.

The rearrangement links TRBV6-1 to TRBJ2-5; 7 nucleotides agree with TRBD2. The DNA end favors TRBJ2-7, so the J call may be wrong. The CDR3 has 11 residues. Germline V gene sequence: CDR1 MNHNS, CDR2 SASEGT. This CDR3 reads CASGGAYEQYF. In DNA, the CDR3 is TGTGCCAGCGGGGGGGCCTACGAGCAGTACTTC.

This clone showed up just once. The gene calls are TRBV23-1 and TRBJ2-1; TRBD1 might be the D (6 bases). TRBV23-1 is marked as an open reading frame, function uncertain. With 6 bases removed from V and 6 bases from J, the gap between germline ends came to 12 bases. There are 13 residues in the CDR3. The CDR3 here is CASRRQEPNEQFF. The CDR3 DNA reads as TGCGCCAGCAGACGACAGGAACCCAATGAGCAGTTCTTC.

The chain combines TRBV6-6 with TRBJ2-7, with unresolved D. V lost 5 bases and J 3 bases, leaving 5 bases between the germline ends. Germline CDR1 MNHNY, CDR2 SVGAGI (reference sequence). CDR3 length: 11 residues. The CDR3 nucleotides are TGTGCCAGCAGTCAGTACTACGAGCAGTACTTC. It codes for CASSQYYEQYF.

This clone occurred once. This rearrangement joins TRBV29-1 to TRBJ2-1, with TRBD2 identical over 8 bases. After removal of 5 bases from V and 0 bases from J, the junction contained 12 bases not matched to a gene. CDR3 length: 17 residues. CDR1 SQVTM and CDR2 ANQGSEA come from the germline V gene. CDR3 coding DNA: TGCAGCGTTTCGGGTGGACTAGCTGAAAGCTCCTACAATGAGCAGTTCTTC. Its translation is CSVSGGLAESSYNEQFF.

J is TRBJ2-2 and V is TRBV4-2, with D uncertain. Germline CDR1 LGHNA, CDR2 YNFKEQ. The CDR3 is made up of 16 amino acids. The V end lost 0 bases, the J end lost 2 bases, and 10 bases lay between the germline ends. CDR3 amino acids: CASSQDSGYNTGELFF. The CDR3 bases are TGTGCCAGCAGCCAAGATAGTGGCTACAACACCGGGGAGCTGTTTTTT.